This T cell receptor beta chain was identified in a study of cytomegalovirus exposure and HLA in healthy donors. General study points: Despite most TCR sequences being rare, some public TCRs occurred in many donors. Association of about 17,000 TCR beta sequences with HLA alleles was found at 0.05 false discovery rate in a later analysis.

This CDR3 has 15 residues. The V end lost 3 bases, the J end lost 4 bases, and 18 bases lay between the germline ends. The germline V gene has CDR1 GTSNPN and CDR2 SVGIG (reference sequence). The PCR employed 60 Vbeta primers together with 13 Jbeta primers. Sequencing was performed with immunoSEQ multiplex PCR; in TCRdb, only in-frame clones are kept and a portion is missing. The data hold about 110,000 clones, with under 85% observed a single time. The sample holds a few counts of this clone. Its cognate antigen is unknown. The source material was PBMCs. This TCR was recovered from a human donor in good health. The V and J genes are TRBV30 and TRBJ1-1, with a weak D call TRBD1 (6 bases). CDR3 sequence reads: CAWRPDSLGSTEAFF. In nucleotides, the CDR3 is TGTGCCTGGAGGCCGGACAGTTTGGGGAGCACTGAAGCTTTCTTT.